This TCR beta chain was identified in a study of vaccination and CD4 T cells after COVID-19. At the level of the study: At a median about 72 days (range 14 to 241) after dose two, post-vaccine samples were obtained. Stimulation used overlapping spike peptides from SARS-CoV-2, HCoV-NL63, HCoV-OC43 and HCoV-229E.

This clonotype was seen a few times. Its specificity is unknown. This CDR3 contains 15 residues. Per the germline V gene, CDR1 is SEHNR and CDR2 is FQNEAQ (reference sequence). Trimming pared 4 bases from V and 5 bases from J, leaving 12 bases between. This sample's treatment: approximately nine-day PBMC culture with coronavirus spike peptide pools or control peptides (ViraFEST assay). PCR-confirmed positives ranged from March to December 2020, preceding US Alpha, Beta and Delta variants. The assay that was used to sequence DNA from cultured CD4+ T cells was the Oncomine TCR Beta short-read assay. Once CD4+ T cells had been cultured, genomic DNA was extracted from them. TCRdb re-analysed the PCR reads in MiXCR, keeping a single row per CDR3 protein. Of about 17,000 distinct CDR3 sequences detected, 50% to 75% appear once; the ten largest clones hold around 10%.

The clonotype comes from a human donor who had recovered from COVID-19. This chain connects TRBV7-9 to TRBJ1-6; D possibly corresponds to TRBD1 (6 bases). Sequencing was done on a sample of CD4+ T cells from blood, cultured in vitro. The CDR3 nucleotides are TGTGCCAGCAGCTCGTGGGACACCAATAATTCACCCCTCCACTTT. Its translation is CASSSWDTNNSPLHF.